This T cell receptor beta chain was documented in a study of Tregs in tolerant kidney transplant recipients. General study points: Expanding Tregs on activated donor B cells appeared to best identify donor-specific TCRbeta clones. This study did not directly address biological reproducibility.

Germline V gene lookup returns CDR1 SGHTS and CDR2 YDEGEE. The CDR3 length is 15 residues. V lost 1 base to trimming and J lost 4 bases; unmatched junction nucleotides: 5. Sequencing used immunoSEQ multiplex PCR; TCRdb keeps in-frame clones, though not all of them. In the table there are 15,000 to 20,000 clones, roughly 58% of which are singletons. Comment on this clone: What it binds is not known.

The sequence was obtained from a human donor in good health. The genes are TRBV5-8 and TRBJ2-1; 7 bases map to TRBD1. Sequenced material: Tregs from blood cultured with allogeneic cells. The DNA of the CDR3 is TGTGCCAGCAGCTTGACAGGGGACATTTACAATGAGCAGTTCTTC. Translation: CASSLTGDIYNEQFF.